A selection of T cell receptor beta chains follows, all from one sample in a study of T cell responses to AZD1222 COVID-19 vaccine. Sequenced by immunoSEQ multiplex PCR; TCRdb stores in-frame clones only, minus some. This table has 150,000 or so clones, 70% to 90% appearing once. The sample in question was peripheral blood, obtained on day 0 of AZD1222 vaccination. The source is an adult in good health. Each CDR3 is given with its conserved first and last residue. D genes are given only for firm matches. Some rows have no size entry. The others give once, few or many, or a class for an expanded clone.

d_gene	v_gene	j_gene	len	abundance	CDR3aa	CDR3nt
.	TRBV6-2/TRBV6-3	TRBJ1-1	14	.	CASSREGEGTEAFF	TGTGCCAGCAGTAGGGAAGGGGAGGGCACTGAAGCTTTCTTT
TRBD2	TRBV18	TRBJ2-1	15	.	CASSIGLAGEGEQFF	TGTGCCAGCTCGATCGGACTAGCGGGAGAGGGTGAGCAGTTCTTC
.	TRBV18	TRBJ2-7	15	.	CASSPPSDNYYEQYF	TGTGCCAGCTCACCACCGTCGGACAATTACTACGAGCAGTACTTC
.	TRBV3-1/TRBV3-2	TRBJ1-1	14	.	CASSQDWLATEAFF	TGTGCCAGCAGCCAAGATTGGCTGGCCACTGAAGCTTTCTTT
TRBD1	TRBV5-5	TRBJ1-6	17	.	CASSLTGTGLYNSPLHF	TGTGCCAGCAGCTTAACCGGGACAGGGCTTTATAATTCACCCCTCCACTTT
TRBD1	TRBV11-2	TRBJ2-5	15	.	CASSTDRGRSETQYF	TGTGCCAGCAGCACAGACAGGGGGCGGTCAGAGACCCAGTACTTC
TRBD2	TRBV7-3	TRBJ2-2	16	.	CASSLGTSGFPGELFF	TGTGCCAGCAGCTTAGGGACTAGCGGGTTCCCCGGGGAGCTGTTTTTT
.	TRBV6-5	TRBJ2-3	15	once	CASSLGQSPTDTQYF	TGTGCCAGCAGCCTGGGGCAGAGCCCCACAGATACGCAGTATTTT
.	TRBV5-6	TRBJ1-2	15	.	CASSLWPGRNYGYTF	TGTGCCAGCAGCTTGTGGCCAGGTCGTAACTATGGCTACACCTTC
TRBD2	TRBV5-3	TRBJ2-1	19	.	CARSLVKTLAGGPRNEQFF	TGTGCCAGAAGCCTGGTAAAGACCCTGGCGGGAGGGCCAAGGAATGAGCAGTTCTTC